Presented here are 10 T cell receptor beta chains from one specimen sequenced in a study of T cells after yellow fever vaccination. Via MiXCR, TCRdb re-called the 5' RACE reads, giving one row per CDR3 protein. The sample shows hundreds of thousands of distinct CDR3 sequences, about a fifth of them seen only once. The sample consisted of PBMCs, taken about 21 days after the first yellow fever vaccination. The receptor source for this set is a man between 18 and 35 years old who received the YFV17D yellow fever vaccine.

This clonotype was detected once. The chain joins TRBV20-1 to TRBJ2-5; either TRBD1 or TRBD2 may supply D (6 bases each). This CDR3 contains 15 residues. Trimming left V 6 bases short and J 4 bases short, with 21 bases between. Germline values: CDR1 DFQATT, CDR2 SNEGSKA (reference sequence). The CDR3 is CSANKGGMALETQYF. CDR3 DNA: TGCAGTGCAAACAAAGGGGGGATGGCTTTAGAGACCCAGTACTTC.

This sequence joins TRBV4-3 and TRBJ1-4; the match to TRBD1 covers 7 bases. CDR1 is LGHNA and CDR2 is YSLEER in the germline V gene. The length of the CDR3 is 14 residues. Trimming at V came to 0 bases and at J to 10 bases, leaving 5 bases not matched to a gene. The CDR3 region has the DNA TGCGCCAGCAGCCAAGACAGGGGGGCGCGAAAACTGTTTTTT. This translates into CASSQDRGARKLFF.

This chain joins TRBV3-1 and TRBJ1-1; maybe TRBD1 (6 bases). The CDR3 sequence is 16 residues long. Germline lookup yields CDR1 LGHDT and CDR2 YNNKEL (reference sequence). V was trimmed by 0 bases and J by 1 base, leaving 12 bases between them. CDR3 loop: CASSQDHGGENTEAFF. DNA for the CDR3: TGTGCCAGCAGCCAAGATCACGGGGGCGAGAACACTGAAGCTTTCTTT.

This clonotype was seen a handful of times. This chain connects TRBV7-3 to TRBJ1-1; D is unclear. Germline CDR1 SGHTA, CDR2 FQGTGA. Trimming cost V 8 bases and J 4 bases, with 11 bases left between them. The CDR3 contains 12 residues. The DNA of the CDR3 is TGTGCCAGCGGCCACGTTGGCACTGAAGCTTTCTTT. Its translation: CASGHVGTEAFF.

The V and J genes are TRBV7-6 and TRBJ2-1; D possibly uses TRBD1 or TRBD2 (5 bases each). The CDR3 is made up of 14 amino acids. CDR1 and CDR2 from the germline V gene are SGHVS and FNYEAQ. The V end was cut by 1 base, the J end by 5 bases, with 9 bases between. The CDR3 DNA reads TGTGCCAGCAGCTTAGGGGGGTATAACAATGAGCAGTTCTTC. It codes for CASSLGGYNNEQFF.

The chain combines TRBV7-9 with TRBJ2-1; the D is unclear. Germline lookup yields CDR1 SEHNR and CDR2 FQNEAQ (reference sequence). Deletions cut 0 bases from V and 0 bases from J, with 6 bases between. The CDR3 is made up of 15 amino acids. Here the CDR3 reads CASSLAQTSYNEQFF. The CDR3 coding sequence is TGTGCCAGCAGCTTAGCTCAGACCTCCTACAATGAGCAGTTCTTC.

The rearrangement joins TRBV10-3 to TRBJ2-3; D may be TRBD2 (7 bases). CDR1 is ENHRY, CDR2 SYGVKD, per germline. This CDR3 has 16 residues. V was clipped by 3 bases and J by 9 bases, with 22 bases between them. The CDR3, as DNA: TGTGCCATCAGTGACCCAAATCGTATCGGGGGGCTGACGCAGTATTTT. This encodes CAISDPNRIGGLTQYF.

This clonotype was recorded a few times. This chain connects TRBV11-2 to TRBJ2-5; 8 positions agree with TRBD2. With 5 bases clipped from V and 2 bases from J, the junction kept 7 bases outside the gene matches. The V gene's germline CDR1 is SGHAT and CDR2 FQNNGV. The CDR3 length is 15 residues. The CDR3 region is CASSDSGTEQETQYF. The CDR3, as DNA: TGTGCCAGCAGCGATAGCGGGACGGAACAAGAGACCCAGTACTTC.

The chain links TRBV4-3 to TRBJ2-7, with D perhaps TRBD2 (6 bases). Between the trimmed V and J ends, which lost 1 base and 0 bases, there was a span of 10 bases. Looked up from germline, CDR1 is LGHNA and CDR2 is YSLEER. The CDR3 runs 15 residues. CDR3 bases: TGCGCCAGCAGCCAAGGGACTACCCTCTCCTACGAGCAGTACTTC. It is translated as CASSQGTTLSYEQYF.

The gene calls are TRBV18 and TRBJ2-2; D is unresolved. V was pared by 4 bases and J by 0 bases, with 9 bases between. This CDR3 is 15 amino acids long. Germline CDR1 is KGHSH and CDR2 is LQKENI. For the CDR3, the DNA is TGTGCCAGCTCACGTGTGGGCGCGAACACCGGGGAGCTGTTTTTT. Its protein product is CASSRVGANTGELFF.